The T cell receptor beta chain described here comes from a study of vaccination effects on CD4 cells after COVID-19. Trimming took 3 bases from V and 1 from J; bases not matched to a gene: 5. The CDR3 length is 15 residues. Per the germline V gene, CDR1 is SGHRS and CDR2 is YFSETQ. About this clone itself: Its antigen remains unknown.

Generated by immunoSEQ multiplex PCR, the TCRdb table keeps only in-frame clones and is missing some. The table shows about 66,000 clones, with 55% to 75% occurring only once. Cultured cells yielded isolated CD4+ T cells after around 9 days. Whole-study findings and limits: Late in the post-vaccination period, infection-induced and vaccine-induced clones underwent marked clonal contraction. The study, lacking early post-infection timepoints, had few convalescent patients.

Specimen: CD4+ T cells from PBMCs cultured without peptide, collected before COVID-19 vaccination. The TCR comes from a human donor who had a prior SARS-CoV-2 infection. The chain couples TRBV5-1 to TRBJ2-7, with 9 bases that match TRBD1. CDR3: CASSSGQGWSYEQYF. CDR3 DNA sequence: TGCGCCAGCAGCTCTGGACAGGGGTGGTCCTACGAGCAGTACTTC.